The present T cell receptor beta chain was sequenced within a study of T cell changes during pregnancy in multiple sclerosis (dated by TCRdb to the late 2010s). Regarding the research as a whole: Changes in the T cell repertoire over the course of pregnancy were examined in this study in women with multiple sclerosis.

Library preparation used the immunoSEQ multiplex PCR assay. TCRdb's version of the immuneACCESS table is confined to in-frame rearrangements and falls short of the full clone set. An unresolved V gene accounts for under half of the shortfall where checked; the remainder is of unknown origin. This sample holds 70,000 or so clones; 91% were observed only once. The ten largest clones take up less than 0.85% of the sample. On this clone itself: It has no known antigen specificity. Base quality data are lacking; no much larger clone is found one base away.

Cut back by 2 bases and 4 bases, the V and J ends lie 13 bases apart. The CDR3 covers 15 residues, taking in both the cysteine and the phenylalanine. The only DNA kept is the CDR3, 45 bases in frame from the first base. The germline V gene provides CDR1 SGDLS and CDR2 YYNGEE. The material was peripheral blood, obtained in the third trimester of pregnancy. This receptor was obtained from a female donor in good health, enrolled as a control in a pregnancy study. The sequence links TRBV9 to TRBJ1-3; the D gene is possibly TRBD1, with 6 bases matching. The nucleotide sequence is TGTGCCAGCAGCGTTAGAACAGGGCAAGGAAACACCATATATTTT. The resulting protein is CASSVRTGQGNTIYF. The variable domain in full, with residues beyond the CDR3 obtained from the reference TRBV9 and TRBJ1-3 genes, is DSGVTQTPKHLITATGQRVTLRCSPRSGDLSVYWYQQSLDQGLQFLIQYYNGEERAKGNILERFSAQQFPDLHSELNLSSLELGDSALYFCASSVRTGQGNTIYFGEGSWLTVV.